This T cell receptor beta chain is from a study of identical twins. Only healthy Caucasians were enrolled as donors. Germline loops: CDR1 LGHDT, CDR2 YNNKEL (reference sequence). The CDR3 runs 13 residues. Trimming removed 3 bases from V and 7 bases from J, with 10 bases in between. MiXCR was run by TCRdb on the 5' RACE reads, yielding one entry per CDR3 protein. The data contain about 490,000 distinct CDR3 sequences, around 15% of them singletons. This same sample was also part of a study on yellow fever vaccine responses in identical twins.

This chain joins TRBV3-1 and TRBJ1-5; TRBD1 might be the D (5 bases). The sequenced sample consisted of CD4+ T cells sorted from blood. This TCR came from a woman aged 18-35 years in good health. The CDR3: CASSQTQGQPQHF. DNA of the CDR3: TGTGCCAGCAGCCAGACTCAGGGACAGCCCCAGCATTTT.